This is a list of T cell receptor beta chains from one sample in a study of cytomegalovirus exposure and HLA in healthy donors. Generated by immunoSEQ multiplex PCR, the TCRdb table keeps only in-frame clones and is missing some. The sample lists some 100,000 clones, about 68% occurring once. The source material was PBMCs. These receptors were obtained from a male donor in good health and CMV-seropositive. The CDR3 runs from the conserved cysteine through the conserved F or W. D genes are given only for firm matches. Size values are once, few and many counts, or a class for expanded clones, and some rows have none.

. | TRBJ1-4 | . | TRBV9 | CASSVQGSVAEKLFF | TGTGCCAGCAGCGTACAGGGCAGTGTGGCTGAAAAACTGTTTTTT
TRBD1 | TRBJ1-2 | . | TRBV10-3 | CAISPRQGVTSNYGYTF | TGTGCCATCAGTCCTCGACAGGGGGTTACATCTAACTATGGCTACACCTTC
TRBD1 | TRBJ2-2 | . | TRBV18 | CASSLRDRGVAGELFF | TGTGCCAGCTCACTCCGGGACAGGGGGGTAGCCGGGGAGCTGTTTTTT
. | TRBJ2-2 | . | TRBV5-1 | CASSLASTGELFF | TGCGCCAGCAGCTTGGCCAGCACCGGGGAGCTGTTTTTT
. | TRBJ2-2 | . | TRBV19 | CASTYRATGELFF | TGTGCCAGTACCTACAGGGCCACCGGGGAGCTGTTTTTT
TRBD2 | TRBJ2-5 | . | TRBV9 | CASSVEDGGADETQYF | TGTGCCAGCAGCGTAGAGGACGGGGGGGCGGATGAGACCCAGTACTTC
. | TRBJ1-1 | . | TRBV27 | CASSFSWNTEAFF | TGTGCCAGCAGTTTCTCGTGGAACACTGAAGCTTTCTTT
TRBD2 | TRBJ2-5 | . | TRBV10-3 | CAISGAGGVQETQYF | TGTGCCATCAGTGGAGCGGGGGGCGTTCAAGAGACCCAGTACTTC
. | TRBJ2-5 | . | TRBV7-9 | CASSFMAALQETQYF | TGTGCCAGCAGCTTTATGGCGGCCTTACAAGAGACCCAGTACTTC
TRBD1 | TRBJ2-5 | . | TRBV9 | CASSVGGSGGLETQYF | TGTGCCAGCAGCGTAGGAGGGTCAGGGGGCTTGGAGACCCAGTACTTC
TRBD1 | TRBJ1-6 | . | TRBV19 | CASRDRPDNSPLHF | TGTGCCAGTAGGGACAGGCCAGATAATTCACCCCTCCACTTT
TRBD2 | TRBJ2-3 | . | TRBV5-1 | CASSSTLGLAAGTQYF | TGCGCCAGCAGCTCTACCCTCGGACTAGCTGCTGGGACGCAGTATTTT
TRBD1 | TRBJ1-2 | . | TRBV2 | CASSTGQGVNGYTF | TGTGCCAGCTCCACGGGACAGGGGGTCAATGGCTACACCTTC
. | TRBJ1-5 | . | TRBV27 | CASSPGQYIRPQHF | TGTGCCAGCAGTCCAGGGCAGTATATCAGGCCCCAGCATTTT
TRBD1 | TRBJ2-5 | . | TRBV6-1 | CASIDGQGWETQYF | TGTGCCAGCATCGATGGACAGGGGTGGGAGACCCAGTACTTC
. | TRBJ2-4 | . | TRBV4-1 | CASSLEPQGIYKNIQYF | TGCGCCAGCAGCCTAGAGCCTCAGGGGATATACAAAAACATTCAGTACTTC
. | TRBJ2-1 | . | TRBV15 | CATSRDLRGSYNEQFF | TGTGCCACCAGCAGAGATCTACGGGGCTCCTACAATGAGCAGTTCTTC
TRBD1 | TRBJ2-7 | . | TRBV6-5 | CASSLRQGPYEQYF | TGTGCCAGCAGTTTACGACAGGGGCCCTACGAGCAGTACTTC
. | TRBJ1-3 | . | TRBV10-3 | CAIRDTSGNTIYF | TGTGCCATCAGGGACACCTCTGGAAACACCATATATTTT
TRBD1 | TRBJ1-1 | . | TRBV27 | CASSSRDRGVVVNTEAFF | TGTGCCAGCAGTTCCCGGGACAGGGGTGTTGTGGTGAACACTGAAGCTTTCTTT
. | TRBJ2-7 | . | TRBV19 | CASSIGAGRLYEQYF | TGTGCCAGTAGTATAGGGGCGGGAAGACTCTACGAGCAGTACTTC
. | TRBJ2-1 | once | TRBV6-6 | CASSSPGLLGNEQFF | TGTGCCAGCAGCTCCCCGGGACTTTTAGGCAATGAGCAGTTCTTC
TRBD2 | TRBJ2-1 | . | TRBV5-1 | CASSLEGSGSISYNEQFF | TGCGCCAGCAGCTTGGAGGGTAGCGGGTCAATCTCCTACAATGAGCAGTTCTTC
. | TRBJ1-6 | . | TRBV7-6 | CASSDLQGPYNSPLHF | TGTGCCAGCAGCGATCTCCAGGGGCCCTATAATTCACCCCTCCACTTT
. | TRBJ2-3 | . | TRBV12-1 | CASSFYPGGRNTQYF | TGTGCCAGCAGCTTTTACCCGGGGGGCCGAAATACGCAGTATTTT
. | TRBJ1-2 | . | TRBV19 | CASSIYRSYGYTF | TGTGCCAGTAGTATTTACAGGAGCTATGGCTACACCTTC
TRBD1 | TRBJ2-5 | . | TRBV2 | CASNRDRGMETQYF | TGTGCCAGCAACCGGGACAGGGGAATGGAGACCCAGTACTTC
. | TRBJ1-2 | . | TRBV5-4 | CASSSQGTTSWHTF | TGTGCCAGCAGCTCCCAGGGGACCACTAGTTGGCACACCTTC
. | TRBJ2-2 | . | TRBV4-1 | CASSQDLSDRSTGELFF | TGCGCCAGCAGCCAAGATCTGTCGGACAGATCTACCGGGGAGCTGTTTTTT
. | TRBJ1-6 | . | TRBV5-1 | CAIPVHSSYNSPLHF | TGCGCCATTCCGGTTCATAGCTCCTATAATTCACCCCTCCACTTT
TRBD2 | TRBJ2-5 | . | TRBV30 | CAWVSGGGETQYF | TGTGCCTGGGTCAGCGGGGGTGGAGAGACCCAGTACTTC
. | TRBJ2-1 | . | TRBV30 | CAWSEFTRVKNEQFF | TGTGCCTGGAGTGAATTTACGAGGGTGAAGAATGAGCAGTTCTTC
TRBD1 | TRBJ2-1 | . | TRBV7-9 | CASSLDREQFF | TGTGCCAGCAGCTTGGACAGGGAGCAGTTCTTC
TRBD2 | TRBJ2-7 | . | TRBV5-4 | CASSSAGDYASGGPLRQYF | TGTGCCAGCAGCTCTGCCGGTGACTATGCTAGCGGGGGCCCGTTGCGGCAGTACTTC
. | TRBJ1-1 | many | TRBV28 | CASSLGHFSFKNTEAFF | TGTGCCAGCAGTTTGGGACACTTCAGTTTTAAGAACACTGAAGCTTTCTTT
. | TRBJ1-1 | . | TRBV29-1 | CSVGVGGDTEAFF | TGCAGCGTTGGGGTTGGGGGGGACACTGAAGCTTTCTTT
. | TRBJ2-7 | . | TRBV6-5 | CASSPPGACEQYF | TGTGCCAGCAGCCCCCCTGGGGCGTGCGAGCAGTACTTC
TRBD1 | TRBJ1-2 | . | TRBV11-2 | CASSLAQDRVGYTF | TGTGCCAGCAGCTTAGCCCAGGACAGGGTTGGCTACACCTTC
. | TRBJ1-1 | . | TRBV28 | CASSPRGGRTEAFF | TGTGCCAGCAGTCCCCGGGGGGGGCGCACTGAAGCTTTCTTT
. | TRBJ2-7 | . | TRBV7-8 | CASSLGSGLSSYEQYF | TGTGCCAGCAGCTTAGGGTCAGGACTCTCTTCCTACGAGCAGTACTTC
TRBD1 | TRBJ1-5 | . | TRBV5-6 | CASSLDGQGGLYSNQPQHF | TGTGCCAGCAGCTTGGACGGACAGGGTGGCCTATATAGCAATCAGCCCCAGCATTTT